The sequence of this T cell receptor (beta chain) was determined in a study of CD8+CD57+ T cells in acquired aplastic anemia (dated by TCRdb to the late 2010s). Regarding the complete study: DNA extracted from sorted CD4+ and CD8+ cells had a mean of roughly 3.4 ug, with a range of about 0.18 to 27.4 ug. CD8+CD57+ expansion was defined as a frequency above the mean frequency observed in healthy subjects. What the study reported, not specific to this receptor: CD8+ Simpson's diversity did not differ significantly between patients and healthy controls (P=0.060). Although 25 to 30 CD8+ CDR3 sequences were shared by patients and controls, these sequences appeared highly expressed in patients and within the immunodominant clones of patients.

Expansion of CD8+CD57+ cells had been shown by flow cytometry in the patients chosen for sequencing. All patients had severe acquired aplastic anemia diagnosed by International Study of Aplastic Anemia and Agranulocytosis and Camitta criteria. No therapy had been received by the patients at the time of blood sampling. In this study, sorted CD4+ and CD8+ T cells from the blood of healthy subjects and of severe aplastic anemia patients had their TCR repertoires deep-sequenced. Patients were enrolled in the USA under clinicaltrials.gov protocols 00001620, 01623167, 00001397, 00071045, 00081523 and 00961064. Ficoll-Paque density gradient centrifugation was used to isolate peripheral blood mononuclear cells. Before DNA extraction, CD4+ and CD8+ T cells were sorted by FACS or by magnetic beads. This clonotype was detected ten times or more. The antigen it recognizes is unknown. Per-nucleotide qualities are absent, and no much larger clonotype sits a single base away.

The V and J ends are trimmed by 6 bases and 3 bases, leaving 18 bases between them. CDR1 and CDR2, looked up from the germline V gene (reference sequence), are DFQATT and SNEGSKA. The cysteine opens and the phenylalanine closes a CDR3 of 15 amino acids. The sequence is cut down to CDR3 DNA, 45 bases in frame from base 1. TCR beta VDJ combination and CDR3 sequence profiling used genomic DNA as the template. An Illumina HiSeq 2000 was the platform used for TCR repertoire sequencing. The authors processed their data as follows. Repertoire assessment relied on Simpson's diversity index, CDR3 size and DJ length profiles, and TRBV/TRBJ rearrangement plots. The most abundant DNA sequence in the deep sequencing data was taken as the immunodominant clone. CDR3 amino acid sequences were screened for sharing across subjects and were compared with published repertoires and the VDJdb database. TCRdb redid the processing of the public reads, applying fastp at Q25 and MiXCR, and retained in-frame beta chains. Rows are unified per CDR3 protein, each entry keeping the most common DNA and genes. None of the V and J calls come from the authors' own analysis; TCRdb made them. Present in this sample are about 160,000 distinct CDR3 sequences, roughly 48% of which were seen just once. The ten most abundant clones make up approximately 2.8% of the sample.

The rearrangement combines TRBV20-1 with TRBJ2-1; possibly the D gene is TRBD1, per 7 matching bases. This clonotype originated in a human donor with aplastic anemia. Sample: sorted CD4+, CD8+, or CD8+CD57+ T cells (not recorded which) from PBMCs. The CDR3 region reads CSAQGEAGFYNEQFF. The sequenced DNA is TGCAGTGCCCAGGGGGAGGCAGGGTTCTACAATGAGCAGTTCTTC.